This passage covers 4 T cell receptor beta chains from one sample sequenced in a study of T cell responses to AZD1222 COVID-19 vaccine (dated by TCRdb to the early 2020s). The receptor library was made with the immunoSEQ multiplex PCR assay. TCRdb obtained this table from immuneACCESS and retained in-frame rearrangements with V and J assigned. These tables miss some clones; where compared with another copy, unresolved V genes account for less than half of the shortfall, and the remainder is unexplained. Counted in this sample were 55,000 to 65,000 clones; around 90% of them appeared once. The top ten constitute 14% to 15% of the sample. The intended sense of this specimen's time point label: baseline before first vaccination. This material consisted of peripheral blood, taken on day 0 of AZD1222 vaccination. The receptors originated from an adult in good health.

Comments on this clone: Other DNA variants within this sample encode the same CDR3. J is TRBJ1-2 and V is TRBV18; no firm D call. The CDR3 covers 13 residues. The germline V gene has CDR1 KGHSH and CDR2 LQKENI. The germline V and J ends were trimmed by 2 bases and 2 bases, with 6 bases remaining between them. The CDR3 reads CASSPTSNYGYTF. In DNA form, the CDR3 reads TGTGCCAGCTCACCAACCTCGAACTATGGCTACACCTTC.

The V call is TRBV3-1 (or the pseudogene TRBV3-2), the J call TRBJ2-7, with D perhaps matching TRBD2 (6 bases). The germline V gene has CDR1 LGHDT and CDR2 YNNKEL (reference sequence). V dropped 3 bases and J dropped 6 bases, with 12 bases sitting between them. The CDR3 totals 13 residues. The CDR3 sequence: CASSQVAESEQYF. In DNA, the CDR3 is TGTGCCAGCAGCCAGGTAGCGGAATCCGAGCAGTACTTC.

This chain connects TRBV7-3 to TRBJ2-2, with D hard to call. The CDR3 is made up of 13 amino acids. Germline V gene lookup returns CDR1 SGHTA and CDR2 FQGTGA. V lost 1 base and J lost 4, with 4 bases in between. CDR3 residues: CASSLRTTGELFF. The CDR3 nucleotides read TGTGCCAGCAGCTTAAGGACCACCGGGGAGCTGTTTTTT.

The rearrangement links TRBV7-3 to TRBJ2-3; maybe TRBD2 (6 bases). V lost 4 bases and J lost 0, with 14 bases in between. Germline V gives CDR1 SGHTA, CDR2 FQGTGA. The CDR3 spans 16 residues. The CDR3 region is CASSSSSVLSTDTQYF. CDR3 coding DNA: TGTGCCAGCAGCTCCTCTAGCGTTCTTAGCACAGATACGCAGTATTTT.